This T cell receptor beta chain was identified during a study of CD8 T cells in Susac syndrome. The CDR3 is made up of 12 amino acids. Germline loops: CDR1 SGHVS, CDR2 FQNEAQ. The V gene lost 1 base and the J gene lost 10 bases, with 8 bases spanning the gap. This clonotype was seen only once. The RNA, about 0.45 to 1 ug, was put through reverse transcription using random hexamers. TCRdb reprocessed the immunoSEQ multiplex PCR reads with MiXCR, giving one entry per CDR3 protein. Found here are tens of thousands of distinct CDR3 sequences, about 92% of them singletons; the top ten hold about 0.54%. The sample comprised CD8+ T cells from PBMCs. The chain has TRBV7-8 and TRBJ2-1; D is unclear. The receptor comes from a human donor with multiple sclerosis. Here the CDR3 reads CASSLDFGEQFF. The CDR3 bases are TGTGCCAGCAGCTTAGATTTTGGGGAGCAGTTCTTC.